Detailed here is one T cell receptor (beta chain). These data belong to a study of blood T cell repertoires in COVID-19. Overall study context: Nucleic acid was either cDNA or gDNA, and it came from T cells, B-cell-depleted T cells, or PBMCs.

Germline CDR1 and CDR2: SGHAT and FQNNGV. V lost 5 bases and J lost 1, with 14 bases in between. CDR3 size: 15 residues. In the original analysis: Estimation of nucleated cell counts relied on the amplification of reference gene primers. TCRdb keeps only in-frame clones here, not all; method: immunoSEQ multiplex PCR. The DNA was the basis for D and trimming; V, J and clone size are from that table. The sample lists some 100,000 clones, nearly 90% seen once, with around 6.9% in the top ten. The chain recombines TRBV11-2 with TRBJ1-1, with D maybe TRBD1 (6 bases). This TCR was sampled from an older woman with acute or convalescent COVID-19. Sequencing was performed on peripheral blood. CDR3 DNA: TGTGCCAGCAGCCCACGCAGGGGCCCGAACACTGAAGCTTTCTTT. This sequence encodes CASSPRRGPNTEAFF.